This T cell receptor (beta chain) is from a study of shared clonotypes between healthy human individuals. Whole-study findings and limits: Rarefaction revealed incomplete sorted-subset sequencing despite large depth. The low donor count limited represented genetic and exposure-history diversity.

Each subset's genomic DNA was split evenly across several immunoSEQ plates. Sequencing was performed with immunoSEQ multiplex PCR; in TCRdb, only in-frame clones are kept and a portion is missing. Of roughly 1,000,000 clones listed, 75% to 80% are singletons. Concerning this clone: What it binds is not known.

Between the trimmed V and J ends, which lost 5 bases and 7 bases, there was a span of 17 bases. The CDR3 has 14 amino acids. Per the germline V gene, CDR1 is SGHVS and CDR2 is FQNEAQ. This TCR was recovered from a man aged 18 to 30 in good health. Some clones in this sample may be carry-over from other donors' samples. Sequenced: memory CD4+ T cells from PBMCs. Subset noted: CD45RA-negative fraction. The V gene is TRBV7-8, the J gene TRBJ1-1; D remains unclear. The CDR3 protein is CASSPFDTLYEAFF. The CDR3 nucleotides are TGTGCCAGCAGCCCCTTTGACACCCTTTATGAAGCTTTCTTT. The full variable domain, with the rest looked up from reference TRBV7-8 and TRBJ1-1, is GAGVSQSPRYKVAKRGQDVALRCDPISGHVSLFWYQQALGQGPEFLTYFQNEAQLDKSGLPSDRFFAERPEGSVSTLKIQRTQQEDSAVYLCASSPFDTLYEAFFGQGTRLTVV.